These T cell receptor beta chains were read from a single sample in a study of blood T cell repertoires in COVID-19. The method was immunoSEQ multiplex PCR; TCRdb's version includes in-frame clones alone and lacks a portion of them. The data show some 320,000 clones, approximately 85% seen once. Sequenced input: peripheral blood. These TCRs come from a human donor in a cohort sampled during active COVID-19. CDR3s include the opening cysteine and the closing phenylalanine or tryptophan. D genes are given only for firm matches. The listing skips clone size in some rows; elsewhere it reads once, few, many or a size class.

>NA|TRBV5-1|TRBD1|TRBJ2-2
TGCGCCAGCAGCTTGAGCGGACAGGGCCCAGCCGGGGAGCTGTTTTTT
CASSLSGQGPAGELFF
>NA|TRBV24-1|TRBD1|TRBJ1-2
TGTGCCACCAGTGATTGGACAGGAAGCTATGGCTACACCTTC
CATSDWTGSYGYTF
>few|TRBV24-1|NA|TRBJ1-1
TGTGCCACCAGTGAGGGGGCGCGGAAGACTGAAGCTTTCTTT
CATSEGARKTEAFF
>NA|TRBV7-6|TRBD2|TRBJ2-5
TGTGCCAGCAGCCTTCTCGGGGCGGGGGTAGAGACCCAGTACTTC
CASSLLGAGVETQYF
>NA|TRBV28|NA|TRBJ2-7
TGTGCCAGCAGTCCGGACAGCTACGAGCAGTACTTC
CASSPDSYEQYF
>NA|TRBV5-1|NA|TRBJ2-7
TGCGCCAGCAGCCTCCGGGACAAGCAGTACTTC
CASSLRDKQYF
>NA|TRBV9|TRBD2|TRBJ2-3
TGTGCCAGCAGCCCGGCGGGGGGCATCACAGATACGCAGTATTTT
CASSPAGGITDTQYF
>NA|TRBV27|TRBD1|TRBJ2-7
TGTGCCAGCAGTTTTTTCAACCGGGACAGGGCCTACGAGCAGTACTTC
CASSFFNRDRAYEQYF
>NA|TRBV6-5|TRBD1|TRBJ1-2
TGTGCCAGCAGCGAGACAGGGGGCTACACCTTC
CASSETGGYTF
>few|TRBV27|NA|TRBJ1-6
TGTGCCAGCAGTTTACAACCGGGGGAAACCGGGGATTCACCCCTCCACTTT
CASSLQPGETGDSPLHF
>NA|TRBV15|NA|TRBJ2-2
TGTGCCACCAGCAGAGACATTGAGAGTTACGGGAACACCGGGGAGCTGTTTTTT
CATSRDIESYGNTGELFF
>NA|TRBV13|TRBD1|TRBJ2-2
TGTGCCAGCAGCTCTCACCGATACCGGACAGGGTGGACCGGGGAGCTGTTTTTT
CASSSHRYRTGWTGELFF
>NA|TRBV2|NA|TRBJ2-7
TGTGCCAGCATCGATCGGGGGTCCACCTACGAGCAGTACTTC
CASIDRGSTYEQYF
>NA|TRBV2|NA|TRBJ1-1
TGTGCCAGCATCCCTCTCGGTAACACTGAAGCTTTCTTT
CASIPLGNTEAFF
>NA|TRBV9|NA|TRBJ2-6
TGTGCCAGCAGTGGGAGTAGCTCTGGGGCCAACGTCCTGACTTTC
CASSGSSSGANVLTF
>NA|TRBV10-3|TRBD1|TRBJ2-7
TGTGCCATCAGCGACAGGGCTTACGAGCCGTACTTC
CAISDRAYEPYF
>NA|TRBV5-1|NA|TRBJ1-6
TGCGCCAGCAGCTTGGGTTCGGGGGGGCCCCCCCTCCACTTT
CASSLGSGGPPLHF
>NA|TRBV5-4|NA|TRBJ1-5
TGTGCCAGCAGCTTACAGGGTCAGCCCCAGCATTTT
CASSLQGQPQHF
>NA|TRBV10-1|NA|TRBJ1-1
TGCGCCAGCAGGGGGCGGATGAACACTGAAGCTTTCTTT
CASRGRMNTEAFF
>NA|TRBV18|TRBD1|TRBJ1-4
TGTGCCAGCTCACCACCGAATGGGACAGGGTTGGGTGAAAAACTGTTTTTT
CASSPPNGTGLGEKLFF
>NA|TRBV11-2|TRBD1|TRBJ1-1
TGTGCCAGCAGCTTAGGAGGGGGCATGAACACTGAAGCTTTCTTT
CASSLGGGMNTEAFF
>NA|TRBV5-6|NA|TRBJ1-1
TGTGCCAGCAGCTTGGCACAGGAAGCTTTCTTT
CASSLAQEAFF
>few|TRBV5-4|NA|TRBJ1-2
TGTGCCAGCAGCTTGGAACAGGGTAGAGGCTATGGCTACACCTTC
CASSLEQGRGYGYTF
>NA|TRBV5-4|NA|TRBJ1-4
TGTGCCAGCAGCTCGGGACAAATGCTCGATGAAAAACTGTTTTTT
CASSSGQMLDEKLFF
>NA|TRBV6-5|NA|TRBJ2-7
TGTGCCAGCAGCCTTTACCCGGGACTCTCCTACGAGCAGTACTTC
CASSLYPGLSYEQYF
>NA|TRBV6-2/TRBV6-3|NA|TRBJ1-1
TGTGCCAGCAGTTACCCTCAGGGAATGGGAGCTTTCTTT
CASSYPQGMGAFF
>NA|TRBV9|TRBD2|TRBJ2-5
TGTGCCAGCAGCGTCCGCCCGAGCGGGGGGAAAGAGACCCAGTACTTC
CASSVRPSGGKETQYF
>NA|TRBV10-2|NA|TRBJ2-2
TGCGCCACCCTGAAGAAAGAACAGGGATACGGGGAGCTGTTTTTT
CATLKKEQGYGELFF
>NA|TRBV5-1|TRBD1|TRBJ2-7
TGCGCCAGCAGCGGGGGGACAGGGGAGGACGAGCAGTACTTC
CASSGGTGEDEQYF
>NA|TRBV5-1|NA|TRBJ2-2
TGCGCCAGCAGCTTGGCGGTCGCGAACACCGGGGAGCTGTTTTTT
CASSLAVANTGELFF
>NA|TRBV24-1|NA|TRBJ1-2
TGTGCCACCAGTGATGGATTAACAGATAACTATGGCTACACCTTC
CATSDGLTDNYGYTF
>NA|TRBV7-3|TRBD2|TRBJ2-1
TGTGCCAGCAGCCTGTCTCCGGGACTAGCAATCGAGCAGTTCTTC
CASSLSPGLAIEQFF
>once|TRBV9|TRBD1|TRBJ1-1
TGTGCCAGCAGCGGGGACAGCCACCCCGCTGAAGCTTTCTTT
CASSGDSHPAEAFF
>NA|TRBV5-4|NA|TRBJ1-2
TGTGCCAGCAGCTTGGCCAGTTTCTATGGCTACACCTTC
CASSLASFYGYTF
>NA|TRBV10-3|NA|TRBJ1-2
TGTGCCATCAGTGAGGGAGGGTTGGGTGGCTACACCTTC
CAISEGGLGGYTF
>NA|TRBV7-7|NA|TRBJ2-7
TGTGCCAGCAAGGCAACTGACTTTTCCTACGAGCAGTACTTC
CASKATDFSYEQYF
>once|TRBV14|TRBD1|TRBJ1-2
TGTGCCAGCAGCCAAGTGTGGTCGGGGACAGTTCCCTATGGCTACACCTTC
CASSQVWSGTVPYGYTF
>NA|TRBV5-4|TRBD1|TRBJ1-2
TGTGCCAGCAGCTTGCCCGGGACAGACAACAACTATGGCTACACCTTC
CASSLPGTDNNYGYTF
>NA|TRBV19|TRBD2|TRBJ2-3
TGTGCCAGTAGTTTTGGGACTAGTTCGGCAGATACGCAGTATTTT
CASSFGTSSADTQYF
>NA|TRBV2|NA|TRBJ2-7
TGTGCCAGCAGTGAAAGTCAACAGGTCTACGAGCAGTACTTC
CASSESQQVYEQYF
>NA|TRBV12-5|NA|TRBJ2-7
TGTGCTAGTGTAGGAGGTGGAACCTACGAGCAGTACTTC
CASVGGGTYEQYF
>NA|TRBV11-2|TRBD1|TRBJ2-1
TGTGCCAGCAGCTTAGAGACAGGGAGCTCCTACAATGAGCAGTTCTTC
CASSLETGSSYNEQFF
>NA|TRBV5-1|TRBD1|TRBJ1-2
TGCGCCAGCAGCTTAGGACAGGACGACGGCTACACCTTC
CASSLGQDDGYTF
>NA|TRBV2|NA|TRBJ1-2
TGTGCCAGCAGTGAAGGGCAGGGGTATGGCTACACCTTC
CASSEGQGYGYTF
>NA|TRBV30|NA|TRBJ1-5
TGTGCCTGGAGTGCCAACGGGGGTGGAATTTATAGCAATCAGCCCCAGCATTTT
CAWSANGGGIYSNQPQHF
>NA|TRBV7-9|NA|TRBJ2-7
TGTGCCAGCAGCCCTACCGGGTCCCACGAGCAGTACTTC
CASSPTGSHEQYF
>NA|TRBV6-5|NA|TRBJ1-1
TGTGCCAGCAGAGACGGGGGGGAGGCTTTCTTT
CASRDGGEAFF